A selection of T cell receptor beta chains follows, all from one sample in a study of CD8 T cells in ankylosing spondylitis. TCRdb re-analysed the 5' RACE reads in MiXCR, keeping a single row per CDR3 protein. Among around 31,000 distinct CDR3 sequences listed, 30% were seen once. Sequences were obtained from synovial fluid, either unsorted or a sorted T cell fraction (not recorded which). The receptors here all came from a male donor with ankylosing spondylitis. CDR3s include the opening cysteine and the closing phenylalanine or tryptophan. D genes are given only for firm matches. Clone size, where shown, is once, few, many, or a class for clones that have expanded.

d_call	v_call	j_call	clone_size	cdr3_nt	cdr3_aa
NA	TRBV7-9	TRBJ1-3	NA	TGTGCCAGCAGCTTAGAGTCGGGGGCTGGAAACACCATATATTTT	CASSLESGAGNTIYF
NA	TRBV4-1	TRBJ1-5	many	TGCGCCAGCAGCCAAGACCGGACAACCTTGGCGCCCCAGCATTTT	CASSQDRTTLAPQHF
NA	TRBV28	TRBJ2-2	few	TGTGCCAGCAGCCCGGGACAACACTTCACCGGGGAGCTGTTTTTT	CASSPGQHFTGELFF
NA	TRBV6-6	TRBJ1-1	NA	TGTGCCAGCAGTGCAACAGAGAACACTGAAGCTTTCTTT	CASSATENTEAFF
TRBD1	TRBV11-2	TRBJ1-1	NA	TGTGCCAGCAGCTTAGATATAACCCAGGGGGACACTGAAGCTTTCTTT	CASSLDITQGDTEAFF
NA	TRBV6-5	TRBJ1-1	NA	TGTGCCAGCAGTTTCAGGGTTCACACTGAAGCTTTCTTT	CASSFRVHTEAFF
TRBD2	TRBV7-9	TRBJ2-2	few	TGTGCCCCCATTGGGCTAGCGGGAGTGAACACCGGGGAGCTGTTTTTT	CAPIGLAGVNTGELFF
NA	TRBV5-1	TRBJ1-2	few	TGCGCCAGCAGCCCCACTGAAGGGAGAGGCTATGGCTACACCTTC	CASSPTEGRGYGYTF
NA	TRBV12-3/TRBV12-4	TRBJ2-1	few	TGTGCCAGCTCCTCGCTGCCTAGCCAACTTTACAATGAGCAGTTCTTC	CASSSLPSQLYNEQFF
TRBD1	TRBV27	TRBJ1-1	NA	TGTGCCAGCTACACAGGGGGCACTGAAGCTTTCTTT	CASYTGGTEAFF
NA	TRBV5-5	TRBJ2-1	NA	TGTGCCAGCAGCTTCGGTAGGGGGGGGGCCCTCAATGAGCAGTTCTTC	CASSFGRGGALNEQFF
TRBD2	TRBV19	TRBJ2-1	many	TGTGCCAGTAGTGCCCGGACTAGCGGCCTGAATGAGCAGTTCTTC	CASSARTSGLNEQFF
NA	TRBV6-6	TRBJ2-5	many	TGTGCCAGCGGATACATCGGAGAGACCCAGTACTTC	CASGYIGETQYF
TRBD2	TRBV20-1	TRBJ2-1	NA	TGCAGTGCTAGATCCGGGGGACTAGACTCCTACAATGAGCAGTTCTTC	CSARSGGLDSYNEQFF
NA	TRBV20-1	TRBJ1-2	few	TGCAGTGCTAGAGAGGAATGGACAGCCTATGGCTACACCTTC	CSAREEWTAYGYTF
NA	TRBV29-1	TRBJ1-3	NA	TGCAGCGTTCCGGGACACGCTCTCTCTGGAAACACCATATATTTT	CSVPGHALSGNTIYF
TRBD2	TRBV14	TRBJ2-1	many	TGTGCCAGCAGCCCCCATTCGGGGAGGGCAGGCTACAATGAGCAGTTCTTC	CASSPHSGRAGYNEQFF
NA	TRBV6-5	TRBJ2-3	few	TGTGCCAGCAGTTATCGGAATCCGGGGACCTACCATAGCACAGATACGCAGTATTTT	CASSYRNPGTYHSTDTQYF
NA	TRBV12-3/TRBV12-4	TRBJ2-2	few	TGTGCCAGCACCCCTAAGGCGAACACCGGGGAGCTGTTTTTT	CASTPKANTGELFF
NA	TRBV19	TRBJ1-1	few	TGTGCCAGTAGTATCACCGGGACGGTGAACACTGAAGCTTTCTTT	CASSITGTVNTEAFF
TRBD1	TRBV4-2	TRBJ1-3	many	TGTGCCAGCAGCCAAGAAGGCCCAGACAGGGGGGATTACACCATATATTTT	CASSQEGPDRGDYTIYF
TRBD1	TRBV12-3/TRBV12-4	TRBJ2-1	medium-sized	TGTGCCAGCAGGCCACAGGGGAGCTCCTACAATGAGCAGTTCTTC	CASRPQGSSYNEQFF
TRBD2	TRBV7-2	TRBJ2-5	few	TGTGCCAGCAGCTCTTCGGGACTAGCGGCCCAAGAGACCCAGTACTTC	CASSSSGLAAQETQYF
NA	TRBV2	TRBJ2-1	NA	TGTGCCAGCGACTATGAGCAGTTCTTC	CASDYEQFF
NA	TRBV12-3/TRBV12-4	TRBJ2-3	medium-sized	TGTGCCAGCAGTTTAGGCTCCCTAGCACCTAGCACAGATACGCAGTATTTT	CASSLGSLAPSTDTQYF
TRBD2	TRBV29-1	TRBJ2-1	NA	TGCAGCGTTGTCGGACTAGCGGGAGGTTGGGCCGAGCAGTTCTTC	CSVVGLAGGWAEQFF
TRBD2	TRBV20-1	TRBJ2-7	many	TGCAGTGCTAGAGATAATGGACTAGCGATATACTCCTACGAGCAGTACTTC	CSARDNGLAIYSYEQYF
NA	TRBV7-9	TRBJ2-4	many	TGTGCCAGCAGCTCCCCGGACGAGGTAGCCAAAAACATTCAGTACTTC	CASSSPDEVAKNIQYF
NA	TRBV11-2	TRBJ1-1	NA	TGTGCCAGCAGCTTGTACACTTACACTGAAGCTTTCTTT	CASSLYTYTEAFF
TRBD2	TRBV24-1	TRBJ2-2	many	TGTGCCACCACCTCGGGACTAGCGGACACCGGGGAGCTGTTTTTT	CATTSGLADTGELFF
NA	TRBV5-1	TRBJ2-7	few	TGCGCCAGCAGCTTCTGGACGGGGAGTAGCTCCTACGAGCAGTACTTC	CASSFWTGSSSYEQYF
TRBD1	TRBV11-2	TRBJ2-7	few	TGTGCCAGCAGCTTTGGACAGGACTACGAGCAGTACTTC	CASSFGQDYEQYF
TRBD2	TRBV12-3/TRBV12-4	TRBJ2-1	few	TGTGCCAGCAGGCCCGGGACTAGCGGGAGGTTCAGTGAGCAGTTCTTC	CASRPGTSGRFSEQFF
NA	TRBV7-2	TRBJ2-1	few	TGTGCCAGCAGCCCCTCCAGGTCCTACAATGAGCAGTTCTTC	CASSPSRSYNEQFF
NA	TRBV7-8	TRBJ2-2	few	TGTGCCAGCAGCTTAGATGGTACAGGGAACACCGGGGAGCTGTTTTTT	CASSLDGTGNTGELFF
NA	TRBV3-1	TRBJ2-6	NA	TGTGCCAGCAGCCAAGGCAAGGAGGGGAGCTCTGGGGCCAACGTCCTGACTTTC	CASSQGKEGSSGANVLTF
NA	TRBV7-9	TRBJ2-1	NA	TGTGCCAGCAGCTTAGGGGGGCCTTACAATGAGCAGTTCTTC	CASSLGGPYNEQFF
NA	TRBV4-1	TRBJ2-1	NA	TGCGCCAGCAGCCGAGAGGACAACGGCAATGAGCAGTTCTTC	CASSREDNGNEQFF
TRBD1	TRBV2	TRBJ1-2	few	TGTGCCAGCAGTACGACAGGGACGGGGATCTATGGCTACACCTTC	CASSTTGTGIYGYTF
TRBD2	TRBV20-1	TRBJ2-1	few	TGCAGTGCTAGAGAGCTAGCGGGAGGTGACTACAATGAGCAGTTCTTC	CSARELAGGDYNEQFF
TRBD2	TRBV24-1	TRBJ2-1	NA	TGTGCCACCAGTGATTCGCAGAGCGGGACGTACAATGAGCAGTTCTTC	CATSDSQSGTYNEQFF